The 30 T cell receptor beta chains given below trace back to one sample, sequenced in a study of post-analysis software for immune sequencing data. Study-level points and caveats: Compared with controls, patients had more of roughly five TRBV segments, including TRBV5-6, TRBV5-1 and TRBV20-1.

Unique-molecular-identifier-tagged TCR beta cDNA libraries were used. MiXCR, run by TCRdb on the PCR reads, gives a single entry per CDR3 protein. The table includes approximately 360,000 distinct CDR3 sequences, roughly 35% detected once. Antigen specificity for these receptors is unknown. Sequencing was done on a sample of blood. Source of these receptors: a girl under 18 with multiple sclerosis.

This clonotype occurred a few times. The chain combines TRBV7-2 with TRBJ2-5, with 11 bases fitting TRBD2. The DNA matches TRBJ2-7 better at its end, which makes the J call doubtful. Germline CDR1 reads SGHTA; CDR2 reads FQGNSA. The CDR3 runs to 15 residues. In DNA form, the CDR3 reads TGTGCCAGCAGCTTAGTTAGCGGGGGGGCCCACGAGCAGTACTTC. Protein: CASSLVSGGAHEQYF.

This clonotype showed up just a few times. V gene TRBV29-1 combines with J gene TRBJ2-3; 7 bases are a match to TRBD1. This CDR3 contains 16 residues. Germline-derived CDR1 and CDR2 are SQVTM and ANQGSEA. With 7 bases clipped from V and 6 bases from J, the junction kept 19 bases outside the gene matches. Written as DNA, the CDR3 is TGCAGCGCAGGACACCGGGACAGAGGTTTTCGGGATACGCAGTATTTT. Translating gives CSAGHRDRGFRDTQYF.

The rearrangement joins TRBV20-1 to TRBJ2-2, with a weak D call TRBD1 (6 bases). The CDR3 is 11 residues long. Trimming removed 2 bases from V and 10 bases from J, with 8 bases in between. Looked up from germline, CDR1 is DFQATT and CDR2 is SNEGSKA (reference sequence). DNA for the CDR3: TGCAGTGCTAGAACAGGGAAGGAGCTGTTTTTT. It specifies CSARTGKELFF.

To note about this clonotype: A read error may produce the germline difference seen at one junction end. The chain is built from TRBV12-3 or TRBV12-4 and TRBJ1-1; tentatively, D is TRBD1 (5 bases). The CDR3 has 14 amino acids. CDR3 sequence: CASSLRTPNAEAFF. The DNA of the CDR3 is TGTGCCAGCAGTTTAAGGACACCGAACGCTGAAGCTTTCTTT.

The V gene is TRBV6-5, the J gene TRBJ2-3; no clear D. CDR3 length equals 14 residues. Trimming stripped 6 bases from V and 6 bases from J, with 16 bases between. From germline, CDR1 is MNHEY and CDR2 SVGAGI. CDR3 nucleotide sequence: TGTGCCAGCAGCGAAACGTCGGGCGCCGATACGCAGTATTTT. Protein sequence: CASSETSGADTQYF.

The sample holds many counts of this clonotype. The V gene is TRBV29-1, the J gene TRBJ2-7; 9 nucleotides align to TRBD1. Trimming cost V 0 bases and J 3 bases; bases outside gene matches: 6. The CDR3 loop spans 15 amino acids. Germline V gene data show CDR1 as SQVTM and CDR2 as ANQGSEA. CDR3 in amino acids: CSVEEAGQGYYEQYF. As DNA, the CDR3 is TGCAGCGTTGAAGAGGCGGGACAGGGATACTACGAGCAGTACTTC.

The V call is TRBV12-3 or TRBV12-4, the J call TRBJ1-5; D is perhaps TRBD1 (6 bases). The CDR3 has 14 residues. The germline V and J ends were trimmed by 6 bases and 5 bases, with 14 bases remaining between them. CDR3 amino acids: CASSPGQNDQPQHF. CDR3 nucleotide sequence: TGTGCCAGCAGCCCCGGACAGAATGATCAGCCCCAGCATTTT.

This clonotype occurred a few times. The genes are TRBV12-3 or TRBV12-4 and TRBJ2-1; 9 nucleotides agree with TRBD1. After removal of 0 bases from V and 7 bases from J, the junction contained 4 bases not matched to a gene. The CDR3 is 15 amino acids. The CDR3 sequence: CASSLAGQGWNEQFF. The CDR3 DNA reads TGTGCCAGCAGTTTAGCCGGACAGGGGTGGAATGAGCAGTTCTTC.

Notes on this clonotype: Mismatch with germline at one junction end may stem from a read error. The rearrangement links TRBV4-2 to TRBJ2-1; 14 bases agree with TRBD2. The germline V gene encodes CDR1 LGHNA and CDR2 YNFKEQ. The CDR3 contains 18 residues. The CDR3 DNA reads as TGTACCAGCAGCCAAGATTCGACTAGCGGGGGGGCCTTACCTGAGCAGTTCTTC. It translates to CTSSQDSTSGGALPEQFF.

The CDR3 sequence: CASSPWGRVNTEAFF. For the CDR3, the DNA is TGTGCCAGCAGCCCCTGGGGGAGGGTGAACACTGAAGCTTTCTTT. The chain recombines TRBV12-3 or TRBV12-4 with TRBJ1-1, with D perhaps TRBD1 (5 bases). The CDR3 is 15 amino acids. V lost 6 bases, J lost 0 bases, and 14 bases lay in between.

J is TRBJ2-1 and V is TRBV7-2; perhaps TRBD2 as D (6 bases). CDR1 SGHTA and CDR2 FQGNSA come from the germline V gene. This CDR3 has 15 residues. Trimming stripped 0 bases from V and 3 bases from J, with 9 bases between. The CDR3 nucleotides are TGTGCCAGCAGCTTAGCAGGTAGCGGCTACAATGAGCAGTTCTTC. Protein: CASSLAGSGYNEQFF.

This chain joins TRBV4-1 and TRBJ2-4; 7 positions match TRBD1. Trimming removed 0 bases from V and 8 bases from J; junction bases left unmatched: 10. CDR1 and CDR2 from the germline V gene are MGHRA and YSYEKL. This CDR3 has 16 amino acids. The CDR3 is CASSQEALSGQYIQYF. CDR3 nucleotide sequence: TGCGCCAGCAGCCAAGAAGCCCTGTCGGGACAGTACATTCAGTACTTC.

The CDR3 is CASSPTSGEADTQYF. In DNA, the CDR3 is TGTGCCAGCAGCCCTACTAGCGGGGAAGCAGATACGCAGTATTTT. The rearrangement joins TRBV11-2 to TRBJ2-3, with 10 bases fitting TRBD2. This CDR3 has 15 residues. The V segment lost 5 bases and the J segment 4 bases; nucleotides outside the gene matches: 6. Germline lookup yields CDR1 SGHAT and CDR2 FQNNGV.

For this clonotype: The junction shows a germline mismatch at one end, possibly a read error. The chain is built from TRBV7-2 and TRBJ2-2; possible D gene TRBD1, 6 bases. Germline-derived CDR1 and CDR2 are SGHTA and FQGNSA. The CDR3 extends over 16 amino acids. This chain's CDR3 is CASSLNPGQNTGERFF. The CDR3 DNA follows: TGTGCCAGCAGCTTAAATCCCGGACAGAACACCGGGGAGCGGTTTTTT.

This clonotype has more than one count but fewer than ten. This chain uses TRBV7-2 with TRBJ2-7; D call uncertain. This CDR3 comprises 13 residues. The germline CDR1 and CDR2 sequences are SGHTA and FQGNSA. V lost 5 bases and J lost 5, with 13 bases in between. CDR3 nucleotide sequence: TGTGCCAGCAGCCCCCTCCGGGCCCACGAGCAGTACTTC. This sequence encodes CASSPLRAHEQYF.

The chain links TRBV7-2 to TRBJ2-1; a possible D gene is TRBD1 (5 bases). V was cut by 1 base and J by 2 bases, with 9 bases left in between. CDR3 length equals 15 residues. The germline V gene has CDR1 SGHTA and CDR2 FQGNSA. CDR3 region: CASSLVQGTYNEQFF. CDR3 bases: TGTGCCAGCAGCTTAGTCCAGGGAACCTACAATGAGCAGTTCTTC.

The J gene is TRBJ1-2, the V gene TRBV6-2 or TRBV6-3; the D is unclear. V lost 6 bases and J lost 6, with 11 bases in between. This CDR3 region has 12 residues. Germline assignment: CDR1 MNHEY and CDR2 SVGEGT. CDR3 bases: TGTGCCAGCAGCAAACAAAGTGATGGCTACACCTTC. Translation: CASSKQSDGYTF.

This clonotype was detected a few times. The rearrangement links TRBV11-2 to TRBJ1-1; 12 bases align to TRBD1. This CDR3 contains 14 residues. Germline assignment: CDR1 SGHAT and CDR2 FQNNGV. Losses at the gene ends were 1 base for V and 11 bases for J; bases not matched to a gene: 5. In DNA, the CDR3 is TGTGCCAGCAGCTTAGTCGGGACAGGGGGCGAGGCTTTCTTT. Residues: CASSLVGTGGEAFF.

The J gene is TRBJ2-2, the V gene TRBV11-1, with D tentatively TRBD1 or TRBD2 (5 bases each). Trimming cost V 1 base and J 9 bases, with 9 bases left between them. This CDR3 contains 13 residues. Germline V gene data show CDR1 as SGHAT and CDR2 as FQDESV (reference sequence). The CDR3 DNA is TGTGCCAGCAGCTTAGATGGGACCAGGGAGCTGTTTTTT. It specifies CASSLDGTRELFF. Together with reference TRBV11-1 and TRBJ2-2, the CDR3 gives the full variable domain: EAEVAQSPRYKITEKSQAVAFWCDPISGHATLYWYRQILGQGPELLVQFQDESVVDDSQLPKDRFSAERLKGVDSTLKIQPAELGDSAMYLCASSLDGTRELFFGEGSRLTVL.

This clonotype turned up a few times. V usage is TRBV6-5 and J usage is TRBJ2-7, with TRBD1 matching 11 bases. Germline V CDR1 and CDR2: MNHEY, SVGAGI. After removal of 2 bases from V and 0 bases from J, the junction contained 12 bases not matched to a gene. The CDR3 extends over 19 amino acids. Here the CDR3 DNA reads TGTGCCAGCAGTTACGGGGGACAGGGGGTTCCCTTAAGCTCCTACGAGCAGTACTTC. Its translation: CASSYGGQGVPLSSYEQYF.

J is TRBJ2-3 and V is TRBV21-1; the table's TRBD2 call for D was not verified on the DNA. TRBV21-1 is a documented pseudogene. The CDR3 covers 16 residues. CDR3 DNA sequence: TGTGCCAGCAGCAAAATTGGAGGCTTCCACACTGATACGCCGTATTTT. This translates into CASSKIGGFHTDTPYF.

This clonotype has just a few counts. V is TRBV5-1 and J is TRBJ1-1, with D possibly TRBD1 on 5 matching bases. CDR1 and CDR2 (germline): SGHRS, YFSETQ. The V end lost 0 bases, the J end lost 8 bases, and 14 bases lay between the germline ends. The CDR3 is 14 residues long. The CDR3 spells CASSLGDLPREAFF. CDR3 sequence (DNA): TGCGCCAGCAGCTTGGGGGACTTACCCCGGGAAGCTTTCTTT.

V and J are TRBV7-2 and TRBJ2-4; no clear D. The end of the DNA fits TRBJ2-7 better, so the J call may be wrong. The germline CDR1 and CDR2 sequences are SGHTA and FQGNSA. The CDR3 has 15 residues. The CDR3 is CASSSPPVGLYEQYF. The CDR3 DNA reads TGTGCCAGCAGCTCTCCTCCGGTGGGTCTCTACGAGCAGTACTTC.

V is TRBV3-1 and J is TRBJ1-6; D remains ambiguous. The germline V and J ends were trimmed by 0 bases and 7 bases, with 4 bases remaining between them. The V gene's germline CDR1 is LGHDT and CDR2 YNNKEL (reference sequence). This CDR3 is 13 amino acids long. CDR3 DNA: TGTGCCAGCAGCCAAGAACAGAATTCACCCCTCCACTTT. The encoded protein is CASSQEQNSPLHF.

This clonotype is a singleton in its sample. Mismatch with germline at one junction end may stem from a read error. The genes are TRBV20-1 and TRBJ2-1; possible D gene TRBD2, 5 bases. Germline CDR1 DFQATT, CDR2 SNEGSKA (reference sequence). The CDR3 is 12 amino acids. DNA for the CDR3: TGCAGGGCTAGAGGGCCCGTTGGAGGGCAGTTCTTC. Its protein is CRARGPVGGQFF.

This clonotype showed up just a few times. This rearrangement joins TRBV12-3 or TRBV12-4 to TRBJ2-1, with D possibly being TRBD2 (7 bases). V lost 3 bases and J lost 13, with 19 bases in between. This CDR3 comprises 14 residues. The DNA of the CDR3 is TGTGCCAGCAGTTTGGGGTTTTTAGGGGGGGGTCAGTTCTTC. Protein sequence: CASSLGFLGGGQFF.

This clonotype occurred a few times. The genes are TRBV20-1 and TRBJ2-5, with 9 nucleotides matching TRBD1. CDR1 DFQATT and CDR2 SNEGSKA come from the germline V gene (reference sequence). The V and J ends lost 6 bases and 4 bases, in that order; junction bases with no gene match: 9. The CDR3 is 14 amino acids. The CDR3 spells CSAPLWDRAETQYF. CDR3 DNA sequence: TGCAGTGCCCCACTTTGGGACAGGGCAGAGACCCAGTACTTC.

The chain links TRBV7-2 to TRBJ2-5; D possibly corresponds to TRBD2 (5 bases). Germline V gives CDR1 SGHTA, CDR2 FQGNSA. V was pared by 11 bases and J by 3 bases, with 16 bases between. CDR3 length equals 13 residues. The CDR3 protein is CAGNPRGEETQYF. The CDR3, as DNA: TGTGCCGGCAACCCCCGGGGAGAAGAGACCCAGTACTTC.

This chain uses TRBV29-1 with TRBJ1-2; no reliable D call. From germline, CDR1 is SQVTM and CDR2 ANQGSEA. V lost 3 bases and J 7 bases, leaving 12 bases between the germline ends. CDR3 length equals 12 residues. CDR3 sequence (DNA): TGCAGCGTTGAGGGAGGGAATGGTGGCTACACCTTC. Encoded protein: CSVEGGNGGYTF.

The chain recombines TRBV5-1 with TRBJ2-1; perhaps TRBD2 as D (6 bases). Looked up from germline, CDR1 is SGHRS and CDR2 is YFSETQ. V was trimmed by 4 bases and J by 3 bases, leaving 17 bases between them. CDR3 length: 16 residues. The CDR3 DNA is TGCGCCAGCAGCCCCAACCCTCCCGGGGGCTACAATGAGCAGTTCTTC. Amino acids: CASSPNPPGGYNEQFF.